The sample holds a few counts of the clone carrying this T cell receptor (beta chain). Its matching antigen is unknown. The libraries were made with immunoSEQ v3. TCRdb's table, derived via immunoSEQ multiplex PCR, lists solely in-frame clones and lacks some. The data show about 43,000 clones, around 79% seen once. These data belong to a study of TIL therapy for anti-PD-1-resistant metastatic lung cancer. Time point defined: pre-treatment sample, taken before nivolumab and TIL therapy. Study observations and caveats: Patients were highly selected, enriched for treatment-naive, never-smoker and oncogene-addicted cases.

The starting material was blood, obtained at baseline. The clonotype comes from a man in his 70s with non-small cell lung cancer.

CDR3 sequence: CASRGQVMNTEAFF. In nucleotides, the CDR3 is TGTGCCAGCAGGGGACAGGTCATGAACACTGAAGCTTTCTTT. J is TRBJ1-1 and V is TRBV14; 8 bases align to TRBD1. Germline values: CDR1 SGHDN, CDR2 FVKESK. The V segment lost 6 bases and the J segment 0 bases; nucleotides outside the gene matches: 3. This CDR3 has 14 residues.